Listed below are T cell receptor beta chains from one sample, sequenced in a study of blood T cells in healthy people across ages. TCRdb re-analysed the 5' RACE reads in MiXCR, keeping a single row per CDR3 protein. There are some 1 million distinct CDR3 sequences in the sample; 45% occur only once, and over 15% lies in the top ten. The sequenced material came from blood. These receptors all stem from a woman in her fifties or sixties in good health. Each CDR3 is given with its conserved first and last residue. D genes are given only for firm matches. A row's size may be missing; if present it is once, few, many or a size class.

j_gene: TRBJ2-7; d_gene: TRBD1; abundance: .; v_gene: TRBV6-6; CDR3nt: TGTGCCAGCAGTTACACCCATGGGACAGGCGGGCAGTACTTC; CDR3aa: CASSYTHGTGGQYF
j_gene: TRBJ1-4; d_gene: .; abundance: few; v_gene: TRBV5-5; CDR3nt: TGTGCCAGCAGCGCATCGCAGGGGCGCCTTGAAAAACTGTTTTTT; CDR3aa: CASSASQGRLEKLFF
j_gene: TRBJ2-5; d_gene: .; abundance: .; v_gene: TRBV9; CDR3nt: TGTGCCAGCAGCGTAGATGGGGCGTGGATGGCGGAGACCCAGTACTTC; CDR3aa: CASSVDGAWMAETQYF
j_gene: TRBJ2-1; d_gene: .; abundance: .; v_gene: TRBV7-8; CDR3nt: TGTGCCAGCAGCTATGGGACGAGCTCCTACAATGAGCAGTTCTTC; CDR3aa: CASSYGTSSYNEQFF
j_gene: TRBJ2-6; d_gene: .; abundance: .; v_gene: TRBV15; CDR3nt: TGTGCCACCAGCGTTCGAGGGTATGGACTGAGGGGCTCTGGGGCCAACGTCCTGACTTTC; CDR3aa: CATSVRGYGLRGSGANVLTF
j_gene: TRBJ2-7; d_gene: TRBD2; abundance: once; v_gene: TRBV19; CDR3nt: TGTGCCAGTAGCAACTCATGGCGGGGACTAAACTACGAGCAGTACTTC; CDR3aa: CASSNSWRGLNYEQYF
j_gene: TRBJ2-5; d_gene: .; abundance: .; v_gene: TRBV10-3; CDR3nt: TGTGCCATCAGTGAGGCGGGGGCGGGTGAGCAGTACTTC; CDR3aa: CAISEAGAGEQYF
j_gene: TRBJ2-7; d_gene: .; abundance: .; v_gene: TRBV9; CDR3nt: TGTGCCAGCAGCTTCCGGGACGGGACGATTTCCTACGAGCAGTACTTC; CDR3aa: CASSFRDGTISYEQYF
j_gene: TRBJ2-1; d_gene: TRBD2; abundance: .; v_gene: TRBV12-3/TRBV12-4; CDR3nt: TGTGCCAGCAAACGAGCGGGGAGCTCCTACAATGAGCAGTTCTTC; CDR3aa: CASKRAGSSYNEQFF
j_gene: TRBJ2-3; d_gene: .; abundance: .; v_gene: TRBV4-1; CDR3nt: TGCGCCAGCAGCCAACACTGGAGCCCCACAGATACGCAGTATTTT; CDR3aa: CASSQHWSPTDTQYF
j_gene: TRBJ2-7; d_gene: TRBD1; abundance: .; v_gene: TRBV20-1; CDR3nt: TGCAGTGCCCTCGACAGGGAAGGGTCCTACGAGCAGTACTTC; CDR3aa: CSALDREGSYEQYF
j_gene: TRBJ2-1; d_gene: TRBD2; abundance: .; v_gene: TRBV9; CDR3nt: TGTGCCAGCAGCGTCCCCGGGACTAGCGGGAGCACACAGTTCTTC; CDR3aa: CASSVPGTSGSTQFF
j_gene: TRBJ2-5; d_gene: .; abundance: .; v_gene: TRBV11-1; CDR3nt: TGTGCCAGCAGCTTACGGGTCGACATAGTACAGACCCAGTACTTC; CDR3aa: CASSLRVDIVQTQYF
j_gene: TRBJ1-5; d_gene: .; abundance: few; v_gene: TRBV29-1; CDR3nt: TGCAGCGTTGCTCAGGACCTCAATCAGCCCCAGCATTTT; CDR3aa: CSVAQDLNQPQHF
j_gene: TRBJ2-1; d_gene: TRBD2; abundance: .; v_gene: TRBV7-2; CDR3nt: TGTGCCAGCAGTCTAGCGGTGGCACGATGTGAGCAGTTCTTC; CDR3aa: CASSLAVARCEQFF
j_gene: TRBJ2-3; d_gene: .; abundance: .; v_gene: TRBV20-1; CDR3nt: TGCAGTGCTAGAGATGACTTCCGGGGTCACCTAGATACGCAGTATTTT; CDR3aa: CSARDDFRGHLDTQYF
j_gene: TRBJ2-6; d_gene: .; abundance: .; v_gene: TRBV27; CDR3nt: TGTGCCAGCAGCCATACAGGGTCCGGGGCCAACGTCCTGACTTTC; CDR3aa: CASSHTGSGANVLTF
j_gene: TRBJ2-7; d_gene: .; abundance: .; v_gene: TRBV3-1; CDR3nt: TGTGCCAGCAGCCAAGGTATGGACCCATCCTACGAGCAGTACTTC; CDR3aa: CASSQGMDPSYEQYF
j_gene: TRBJ1-4; d_gene: .; abundance: .; v_gene: TRBV10-3; CDR3nt: TGTGCCATCAGTGGGGGGTTGACAGGAGCAACTAATGAAAAACTGTTTTTT; CDR3aa: CAISGGLTGATNEKLFF
j_gene: TRBJ1-5; d_gene: .; abundance: .; v_gene: TRBV2; CDR3nt: TGTGCCAGCAGTGACGGTAATAGCAATCAGCCCCAGCATTTT; CDR3aa: CASSDGNSNQPQHF
j_gene: TRBJ2-4; d_gene: TRBD2; abundance: .; v_gene: TRBV10-3; CDR3nt: TGTGCCACCGCGACTAGCGGAGTAGCCAAAAACATTCAGTACTTC; CDR3aa: CATATSGVAKNIQYF
j_gene: TRBJ2-7; d_gene: .; abundance: few; v_gene: TRBV18; CDR3nt: TGTGCCAGCTCGGCAGGGGAAGGTTACGAGCAGTACTTC; CDR3aa: CASSAGEGYEQYF
j_gene: TRBJ2-7; d_gene: .; abundance: .; v_gene: TRBV20-1; CDR3nt: TGCAGTGCTTTTCTCTACGAGCAGTACTTC; CDR3aa: CSAFLYEQYF
j_gene: TRBJ2-7; d_gene: TRBD2; abundance: once; v_gene: TRBV7-8; CDR3nt: TGTACCAGCAGCCCGGCGGCGGGAGGGCCGTACGAGCAGTACTTC; CDR3aa: CTSSPAAGGPYEQYF
j_gene: TRBJ2-7; d_gene: TRBD1; abundance: .; v_gene: TRBV10-3; CDR3nt: TGTGCCATCAGTGGAGCCGGGACAGGGGTCAACGAGCAGTACTTC; CDR3aa: CAISGAGTGVNEQYF
j_gene: TRBJ2-3; d_gene: TRBD2; abundance: few; v_gene: TRBV6-1; CDR3nt: TGTGCCAGCCGCGTAGCGGGAACAGATACGCAGTATTTT; CDR3aa: CASRVAGTDTQYF
j_gene: TRBJ1-1; d_gene: .; abundance: .; v_gene: TRBV20-1; CDR3nt: TGCAGTGCAACCCCAGGGGTTGCTGAAGCTTTCTTT; CDR3aa: CSATPGVAEAFF
j_gene: TRBJ2-1; d_gene: .; abundance: .; v_gene: TRBV6-5; CDR3nt: TGTGCCAGCAAAGGGGAGCGGTCCTACAATGAGCAGTTCTTC; CDR3aa: CASKGERSYNEQFF
j_gene: TRBJ2-5; d_gene: TRBD2; abundance: many; v_gene: TRBV7-8; CDR3nt: TGTGCCAGCAGCGTAGCGGGATTGGGGACCCAGTACTTC; CDR3aa: CASSVAGLGTQYF
j_gene: TRBJ2-1; d_gene: .; abundance: .; v_gene: TRBV5-1; CDR3nt: TGCGCCAGCAGCTTGGCCGGTAGAGACCCTGAGTTCTTC; CDR3aa: CASSLAGRDPEFF
j_gene: TRBJ2-7; d_gene: TRBD2; abundance: .; v_gene: TRBV20-1; CDR3nt: TGCAGTGCTAGAGATCAGGGACTAGCGGGATCCGAGCAGTACTTC; CDR3aa: CSARDQGLAGSEQYF
j_gene: TRBJ2-3; d_gene: .; abundance: few; v_gene: TRBV20-1; CDR3nt: TGCAGTGCCGAAGCTTCAGATACGCAGTATTTT; CDR3aa: CSAEASDTQYF
j_gene: TRBJ2-5; d_gene: .; abundance: .; v_gene: TRBV5-1; CDR3nt: TGCGCCAGCAGCTTGGAGGCCCCACCCGAGACCCAGTACTTC; CDR3aa: CASSLEAPPETQYF
j_gene: TRBJ2-2; d_gene: TRBD1; abundance: .; v_gene: TRBV10-3; CDR3nt: TGTGCCATCAGTGAGTCTGACAGGGGACCCACCGGGGAGCTGTTTTTT; CDR3aa: CAISESDRGPTGELFF
j_gene: TRBJ2-5; d_gene: .; abundance: few; v_gene: TRBV15; CDR3nt: TGTGCCACCAGACAGGATAATGAGCAGTACTTC; CDR3aa: CATRQDNEQYF
j_gene: TRBJ2-5; d_gene: .; abundance: .; v_gene: TRBV13; CDR3nt: TGTGCCAGCAGCCAGCAAGGGGCCCAGTACTTC; CDR3aa: CASSQQGAQYF
j_gene: TRBJ2-7; d_gene: TRBD2; abundance: .; v_gene: TRBV28; CDR3nt: TGTGCCAGCAGTGAACCGGGACTAGGAACCTACGAGCAGTACTTC; CDR3aa: CASSEPGLGTYEQYF
j_gene: TRBJ1-5; d_gene: .; abundance: .; v_gene: TRBV7-2; CDR3nt: TGTGCCAGCAGCGTAGTCTCCGTAGAGCCCCAGCATTTT; CDR3aa: CASSVVSVEPQHF
j_gene: TRBJ2-3; d_gene: .; abundance: .; v_gene: TRBV4-2; CDR3nt: TGTGCCAGCAGCCAGGGGTCTAGCGGCACAGATACGCAGTATTTT; CDR3aa: CASSQGSSGTDTQYF
j_gene: TRBJ2-1; d_gene: .; abundance: .; v_gene: TRBV4-2; CDR3nt: TGTGCCAGCAGCTGGCTCGGGGGATACAATGAGCAGTTCTTC; CDR3aa: CASSWLGGYNEQFF
j_gene: TRBJ2-7; d_gene: TRBD2; abundance: .; v_gene: TRBV5-1; CDR3nt: TGCGCCAGCAGCTTGATAGCGGGAGTCGACGAGCAGTACTTC; CDR3aa: CASSLIAGVDEQYF
j_gene: TRBJ1-1; d_gene: .; abundance: once; v_gene: TRBV7-8; CDR3nt: TGTGCCAGCAGCGCAACGGTTCCCCATCGAGTCCTGAACACTGAAGCTTTCTTT; CDR3aa: CASSATVPHRVLNTEAFF
j_gene: TRBJ2-3; d_gene: TRBD2; abundance: few; v_gene: TRBV6-2/TRBV6-3; CDR3nt: TGTGCCAGCACCCGATCGATAGCGGGAAAAGATACGCAGTATTTT; CDR3aa: CASTRSIAGKDTQYF
j_gene: TRBJ2-2; d_gene: .; abundance: .; v_gene: TRBV5-1; CDR3nt: TGCGCCAGCAGCTTGGAGGGCACGGACACCGGGGAGCTGTTTTTT; CDR3aa: CASSLEGTDTGELFF
j_gene: TRBJ2-3; d_gene: .; abundance: .; v_gene: TRBV15; CDR3nt: TGTGCCACCAGACCAACAGGGCCTACAGATACGCAGTATTTT; CDR3aa: CATRPTGPTDTQYF
j_gene: TRBJ2-7; d_gene: TRBD2; abundance: .; v_gene: TRBV20-1; CDR3nt: TGCAGTGCCGGGGCGGGGGAAGGGATCTACGAGCAGTACTTC; CDR3aa: CSAGAGEGIYEQYF
j_gene: TRBJ2-3; d_gene: .; abundance: .; v_gene: TRBV2; CDR3nt: TGTGCCAGCAGGGGGGACCGTGCTAGCGCAGATACGCAGTATTTT; CDR3aa: CASRGDRASADTQYF
j_gene: TRBJ1-4; d_gene: .; abundance: .; v_gene: TRBV5-1; CDR3nt: TGCGCCAGCAGCTTGGTGGAGAGCGCTAATGAAAAACTGTTTTTT; CDR3aa: CASSLVESANEKLFF
j_gene: TRBJ2-5; d_gene: .; abundance: few; v_gene: TRBV5-1; CDR3nt: TGCGCCAGCAATGGAGGCCCGGGGGAGACCCAGTACTTC; CDR3aa: CASNGGPGETQYF
j_gene: TRBJ2-5; d_gene: .; abundance: .; v_gene: TRBV6-1; CDR3nt: TGTGCCATCAGTGAATCAGGGTGGCATATGGGCAGGGAGACCCAGTACTTC; CDR3aa: CAISESGWHMGRETQYF
j_gene: TRBJ2-1; d_gene: TRBD2; abundance: .; v_gene: TRBV20-1; CDR3nt: TGCAGTGCTAGGCGGGAGTATTACAATGAGCAGTTCTTC; CDR3aa: CSARREYYNEQFF